These 18 T cell receptor beta chains were sequenced from one sample in a study of CD8 T cells in Susac syndrome. The authors reverse transcribed roughly 0.5 to 1 ug RNA with random hexamers. One entry per CDR3 protein results from TCRdb running MiXCR on the immunoSEQ multiplex PCR reads. The sample lists approximately 170,000 distinct CDR3 sequences, approximately 94% occurring once. Sequenced sample: CD4+ T cells from PBMCs. The receptors originated from a human donor with multiple sclerosis.

V is TRBV19 and J is TRBJ2-5; D is perhaps TRBD1 (5 bases). Germline loops: CDR1 LNHDA, CDR2 SQIVND (reference sequence). The CDR3 has 15 amino acids. The ends were cut back, 0 bases at V and 5 bases at J, with 13 bases in the middle. CDR3 amino acids: CASSIDSNRRETQYF. Here the CDR3 DNA reads TGTGCCAGTAGTATAGATTCAAACAGGCGGGAGACCCAGTACTTC.

This sequence joins TRBV10-3 and TRBJ2-5; D gene ambiguous. The CDR3 is made up of 11 amino acids. With 2 bases removed from V and 2 bases from J, the gap between germline ends came to 0 bases. Per germline, CDR1 ENHRY and CDR2 SYGVKD. DNA for the CDR3: TGTGCCATCAGTGAGCAAGAGACCCAGTACTTC. Translated, it gives CAISEQETQYF.

This sequence joins TRBV18 and TRBJ2-7; 9 bases agree with TRBD1. The germline CDR1 and CDR2 sequences are KGHSH and LQKENI. The CDR3 has 13 amino acids. Germline trimming cut 4 bases from V and 6 bases from J; bases unmatched to any gene: 4. In DNA, the CDR3 is TGTGCCAGCTCACAGGGACAGGGAGGCGAGCAGTACTTC. It is translated as CASSQGQGGEQYF. The full variable domain, with the rest looked up from reference TRBV18 and TRBJ2-7, is NAGVMQNPRHLVRRRGQEARLRCSPMKGHSHVYWYRQLPEEGLKFMVYLQKENIIDESGMPKERFSAEFPKEGPSILRIQQVVRGDSAAYFCASSQGQGGEQYFGPGTRLTVT.

The chain links TRBV19 to TRBJ2-1; D ambiguous. V dropped 8 bases and J dropped 4 bases, with 6 bases sitting between them. CDR3 length: 11 amino acids. CDR1 is LNHDA and CDR2 is SQIVND in the germline V gene (reference sequence). The CDR3 sequence is CASCGYNEQFF. CDR3 nucleotides: TGTGCCAGTTGCGGTTACAATGAGCAGTTCTTC.

The CDR3 is CASSLQGDQETQYF. Here the CDR3 DNA reads TGTGCCAGCTCACTACAGGGAGATCAAGAGACCCAGTACTTC. The chain links TRBV18 to TRBJ2-5; D perhaps matches TRBD1 (6 bases). Germline V lookup: CDR1 KGHSH, CDR2 LQKENI. Trimming removed 4 bases from V and 2 bases from J, with 11 bases in between. The CDR3 covers 14 residues.

This rearrangement joins TRBV5-6 to TRBJ1-2; no definite D call. V lost 6 bases and J lost 8, with 14 bases in between. The CDR3 is made up of 12 amino acids. The V gene's germline CDR1 is SGHDT and CDR2 YYEEEE. CDR3 bases: TGTGCCAGCAACGGCCATCCGGCAGGCTACACCTTC. It specifies CASNGHPAGYTF. The full variable domain, completed using reference TRBV5-6 and TRBJ1-2, is DAGVTQSPTHLIKTRGQQVTLRCSPKSGHDTVSWYQQALGQGPQFIFQYYEEEERQRGNFPDRFSGHQFPNYSSELNVNALLLGDSALYLCASNGHPAGYTFGSGTRLTVV.

V usage is TRBV5-4 and J usage is TRBJ2-1; 7 bases fit TRBD2. The ends lost 4 bases at V and 5 bases at J; junction bases unmatched: 6. There are 14 residues in the CDR3. The germline CDR1 and CDR2 sequences are SGHNT and YYREEE (reference sequence). The CDR3 DNA sequence: TGTGCCAGCAGCCCGGGGCTAGCGGACAATGAGCAGTTCTTC. Its translation is CASSPGLADNEQFF.

This clonotype has only one observation. V gene TRBV12-3 or TRBV12-4 combines with J gene TRBJ2-3; 8 bases agree with TRBD1. V lost 6 bases and J lost 5; bases outside the gene matches: 7. The CDR3 loop spans 14 amino acids. As DNA, the CDR3 is TGTGCCAGCAGCTACCAGGGGGCAGGAGATACGCAGTATTTT. This translates into CASSYQGAGDTQYF.

The chain carries TRBV3-1 and TRBJ2-7; D possibly corresponds to TRBD1 (6 bases). The CDR3 runs 16 residues. V gave up 1 base and J gave up 5 bases, with 18 bases separating them. Germline loops: CDR1 LGHDT, CDR2 YNNKEL (reference sequence). The CDR3 region has the DNA TGTGCCAGCAGCCAAGTTTCACAGGGAAATTACCACGAGCAGTACTTC. It translates to CASSQVSQGNYHEQYF.

This clonotype was seen only a few times. The gene calls are TRBV19 and TRBJ2-5; possible D gene TRBD2, 6 bases. Trimming stripped 6 bases from V and 4 bases from J, with 9 bases between. The CDR3 sequence is 12 residues long. Germline CDR1 reads LNHDA; CDR2 reads SQIVND (reference sequence). The CDR3: CASRQAGETQYF. The DNA for the CDR3 is TGTGCCAGTAGACAAGCGGGAGAGACCCAGTACTTC.

This sequence joins TRBV30 and TRBJ2-1; TRBD1 might be the D (6 bases). This CDR3 is built from 15 residues. The ends were cut back, 0 bases at V and 0 bases at J, with 9 bases in the middle. The V gene's germline CDR1 is GTSNPN and CDR2 SVGIG (reference sequence). CDR3 region: CAWSVPGVSYNEQFF. The CDR3, as DNA: TGTGCCTGGAGTGTACCAGGGGTCTCCTACAATGAGCAGTTCTTC.

This clonotype was observed a single time. V and J are TRBV2 and TRBJ2-5; no clear D gene. Germline V gene sequence: CDR1 SNHLY, CDR2 FYNNEI. The CDR3 has 11 residues. V gave up 8 bases and J gave up 2 bases, with 6 bases separating them. In DNA, the CDR3 is TGTGCCAGCCAGGTTCAAGAGACCCAGTACTTC. It specifies CASQVQETQYF.

The rearrangement uses TRBV7-9 and TRBJ1-4; D is undetermined. The length of the CDR3 is 13 residues. Germline values: CDR1 SEHNR, CDR2 FQNEAQ (reference sequence). V lost 2 bases and J lost 8, with 9 bases in between. CDR3 loop: CASSLLGREKLFF. CDR3 bases: TGTGCCAGCAGCTTATTGGGGAGGGAAAAACTGTTTTTT.

The rearrangement links TRBV6-5 to TRBJ2-5; D call uncertain. The CDR3 is 13 residues long. The ends were cut back, 2 bases at V and 5 bases at J, with 9 bases in the middle. Germline CDR1 is MNHEY and CDR2 is SVGAGI. CDR3 protein: CASSYRTAETQYF. CDR3 bases: TGTGCCAGCAGTTACCGGACGGCCGAGACCCAGTACTTC.

The CDR3 nucleotides read TGTGCCAGCAGCCCGTCCCGGGACAGGGGCCAGGCGTACTTC. It yields the protein CASSPSRDRGQAYF. This chain uses TRBV5-4 with TRBJ2-7; 10 bases line up with TRBD1. V was pared by 4 bases and J by 12 bases, with 13 bases of the junction left unmatched. From germline, CDR1 is SGHNT and CDR2 YYREEE (reference sequence). The CDR3 sequence is 14 residues long.

This clonotype came up once. The chain recombines TRBV7-3 with TRBJ2-1; D perhaps matches TRBD2 (5 bases). V lost 5 bases and J lost 8, with 7 bases in between. This CDR3 contains 11 residues. From germline, CDR1 is SGHTA and CDR2 FQGTGA. CDR3 DNA: TGTGCCAGCAGCCCCGGGGATGAGCAGTTCTTC. It translates to CASSPGDEQFF.

This clonotype showed up just once. This chain links TRBV11-2 with TRBJ2-5, with 9 bases lining up with TRBD2. The CDR3 loop spans 15 amino acids. V lost 5 bases to trimming and J lost 5 bases; unmatched junction nucleotides: 9. Germline values: CDR1 SGHAT, CDR2 FQNNGV. The CDR3 nucleotides are TGTGCCAGCAGCCTATTTAGCGGGAGAGCTGAGACCCAGTACTTC. This encodes CASSLFSGRAETQYF.

CDR3 sequence reads: CASKPRPGGDYGYTF. CDR3 in DNA: TGTGCCAGCAAACCACGTCCCGGGGGGGACTATGGCTACACCTTC. The chain combines TRBV27 with TRBJ1-2; possible D gene TRBD1, 5 bases. The CDR3 consists of 15 residues. Trimming took off 7 bases at V and 3 bases at J, with 18 bases between the two ends. CDR1 is MNHEY and CDR2 is SMNVEV in the germline V gene (reference sequence).